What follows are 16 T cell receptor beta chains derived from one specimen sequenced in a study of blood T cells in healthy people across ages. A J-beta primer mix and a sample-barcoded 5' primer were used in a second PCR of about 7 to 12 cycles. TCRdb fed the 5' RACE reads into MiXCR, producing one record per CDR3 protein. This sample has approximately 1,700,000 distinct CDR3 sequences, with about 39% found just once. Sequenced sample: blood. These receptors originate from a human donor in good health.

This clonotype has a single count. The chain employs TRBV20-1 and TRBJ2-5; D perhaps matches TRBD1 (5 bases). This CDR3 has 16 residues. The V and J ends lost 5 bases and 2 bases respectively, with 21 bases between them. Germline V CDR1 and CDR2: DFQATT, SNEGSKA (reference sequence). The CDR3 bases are TGCAGTGCTGATAAGCCTACAGGCTCGGCTCAAGAGACCCAGTACTTC. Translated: CSADKPTGSAQETQYF.

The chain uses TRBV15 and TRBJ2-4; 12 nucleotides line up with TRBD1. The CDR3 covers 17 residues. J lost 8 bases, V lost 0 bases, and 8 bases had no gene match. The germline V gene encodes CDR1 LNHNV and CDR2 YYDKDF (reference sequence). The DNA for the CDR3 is TGTGCCACCAGCAGAGATCGTGGGACAGGGGGCTTTGACATTCAGTACTTC. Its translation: CATSRDRGTGGFDIQYF.

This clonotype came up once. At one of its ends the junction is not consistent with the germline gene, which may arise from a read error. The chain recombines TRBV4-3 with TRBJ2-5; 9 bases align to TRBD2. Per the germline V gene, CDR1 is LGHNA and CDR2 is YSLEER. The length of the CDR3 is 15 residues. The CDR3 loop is CAGSQERGAQETQYF. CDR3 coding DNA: TGCGCCGGCAGCCAAGAGCGGGGGGCCCAAGAGACCCAGTACTTC.

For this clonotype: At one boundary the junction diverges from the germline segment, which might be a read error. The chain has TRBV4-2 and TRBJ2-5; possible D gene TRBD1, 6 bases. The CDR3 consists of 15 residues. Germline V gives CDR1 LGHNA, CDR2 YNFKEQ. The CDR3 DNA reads TGTGCCAGCAGTCAAGGGGGACGGCCACAAGAGACCCAGTACTTC. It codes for CASSQGGRPQETQYF.

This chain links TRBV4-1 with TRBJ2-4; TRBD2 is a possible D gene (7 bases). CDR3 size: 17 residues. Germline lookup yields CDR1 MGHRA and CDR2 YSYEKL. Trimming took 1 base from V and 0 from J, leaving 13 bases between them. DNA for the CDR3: TGCGCCAGCAGCCAAGTAACGGCGGGGGCAGCCAAAAACATTCAGTACTTC. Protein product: CASSQVTAGAAKNIQYF.

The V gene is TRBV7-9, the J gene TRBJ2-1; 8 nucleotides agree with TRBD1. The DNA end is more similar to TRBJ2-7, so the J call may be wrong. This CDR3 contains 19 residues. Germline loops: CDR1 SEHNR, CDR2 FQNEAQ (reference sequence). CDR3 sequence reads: CASSREPSLVRTGMNEQYF. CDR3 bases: TGTGCCAGCAGTCGCGAACCGAGCTTAGTAAGGACAGGGATGAACGAGCAGTACTTC.

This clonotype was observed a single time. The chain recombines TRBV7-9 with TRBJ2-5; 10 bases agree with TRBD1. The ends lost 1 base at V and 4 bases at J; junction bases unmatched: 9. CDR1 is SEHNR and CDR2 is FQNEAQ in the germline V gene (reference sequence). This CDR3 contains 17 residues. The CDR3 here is CASSLGLDRGPRETQYF. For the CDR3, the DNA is TGTGCCAGCAGCTTAGGGCTCGACAGGGGGCCACGAGAGACCCAGTACTTC.

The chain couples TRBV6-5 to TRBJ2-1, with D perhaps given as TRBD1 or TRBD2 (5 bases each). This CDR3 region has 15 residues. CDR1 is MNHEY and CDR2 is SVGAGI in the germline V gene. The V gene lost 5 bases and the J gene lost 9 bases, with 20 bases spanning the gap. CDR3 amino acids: CASSGRHRGAPEQFF. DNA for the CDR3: TGTGCCAGCAGTGGTCGGCATCGAGGGGCTCCTGAGCAGTTCTTC.

The chain's CDR3 is CASSYYGGYYEQYF. The CDR3 DNA sequence: TGTGCCAGCAGTTACTATGGCGGATACTACGAGCAGTACTTC. This rearrangement joins TRBV6-2 or TRBV6-3 to TRBJ2-5; D unclear. The DNA end favors TRBJ2-7, so the J call may be wrong. Germline-derived CDR1 and CDR2 are MNHEY and SVGEGT. The CDR3 loop spans 14 amino acids.

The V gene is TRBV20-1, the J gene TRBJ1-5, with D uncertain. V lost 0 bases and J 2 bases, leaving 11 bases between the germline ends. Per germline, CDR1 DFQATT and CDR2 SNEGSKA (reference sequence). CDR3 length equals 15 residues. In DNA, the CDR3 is TGCAGTGCTAGAGATCCGGCAGGTGGCAATCAGCCCCAGCATTTT. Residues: CSARDPAGGNQPQHF.

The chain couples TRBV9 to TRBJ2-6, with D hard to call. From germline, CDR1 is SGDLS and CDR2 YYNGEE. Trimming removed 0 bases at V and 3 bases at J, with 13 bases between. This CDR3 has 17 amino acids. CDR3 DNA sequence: TGTGCCAGCAGCGTAGCCCTTGCCCCTAATGGGGCCAACGTCCTGACTTTC. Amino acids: CASSVALAPNGANVLTF.

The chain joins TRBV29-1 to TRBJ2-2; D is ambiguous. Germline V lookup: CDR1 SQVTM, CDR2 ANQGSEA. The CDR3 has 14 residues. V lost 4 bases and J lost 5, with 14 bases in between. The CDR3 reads CSVGATFGTGELFF. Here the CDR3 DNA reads TGCAGCGTTGGAGCAACCTTCGGGACCGGGGAGCTGTTTTTT.

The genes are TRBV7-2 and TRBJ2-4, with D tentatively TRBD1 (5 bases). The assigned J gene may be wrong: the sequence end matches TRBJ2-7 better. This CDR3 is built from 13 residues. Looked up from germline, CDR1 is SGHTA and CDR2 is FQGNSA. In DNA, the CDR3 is TGTGCCAGCAGCTGGACAACTTCCTACGAGCAGTACTTC. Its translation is CASSWTTSYEQYF.

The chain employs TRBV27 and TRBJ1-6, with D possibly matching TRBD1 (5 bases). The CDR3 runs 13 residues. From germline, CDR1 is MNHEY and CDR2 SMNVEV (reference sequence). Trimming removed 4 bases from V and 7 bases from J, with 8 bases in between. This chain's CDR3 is CASSYRGNSPLHF. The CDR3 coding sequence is TGTGCCAGCAGTTACCGGGGGAATTCACCCCTCCACTTT.

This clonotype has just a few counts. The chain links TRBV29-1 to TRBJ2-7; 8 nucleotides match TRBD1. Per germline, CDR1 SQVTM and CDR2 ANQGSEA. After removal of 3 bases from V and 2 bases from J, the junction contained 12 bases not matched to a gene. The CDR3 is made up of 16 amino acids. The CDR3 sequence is CSVEGTPGQETYEQYF. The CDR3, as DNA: TGCAGCGTTGAGGGGACTCCGGGACAGGAGACCTACGAGCAGTACTTC.

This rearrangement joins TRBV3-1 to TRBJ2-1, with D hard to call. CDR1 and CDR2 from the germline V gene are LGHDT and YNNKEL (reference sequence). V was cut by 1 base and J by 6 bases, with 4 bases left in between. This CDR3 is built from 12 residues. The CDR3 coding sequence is TGTGCCAGCAGCCAAGTAATCAATGAGCAGTTCTTC. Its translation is CASSQVINEQFF.